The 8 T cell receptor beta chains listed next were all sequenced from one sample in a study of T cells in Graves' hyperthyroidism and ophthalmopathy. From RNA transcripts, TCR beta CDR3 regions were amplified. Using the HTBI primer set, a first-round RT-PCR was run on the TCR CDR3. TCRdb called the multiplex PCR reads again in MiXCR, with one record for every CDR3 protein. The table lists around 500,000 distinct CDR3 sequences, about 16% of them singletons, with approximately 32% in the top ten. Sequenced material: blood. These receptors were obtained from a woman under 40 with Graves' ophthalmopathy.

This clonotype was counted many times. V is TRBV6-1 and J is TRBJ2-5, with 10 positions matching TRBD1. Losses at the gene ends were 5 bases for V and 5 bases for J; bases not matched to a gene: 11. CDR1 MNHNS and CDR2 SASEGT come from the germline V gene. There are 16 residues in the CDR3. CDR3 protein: CASSYRDRGLMETQYF. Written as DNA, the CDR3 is TGTGCCAGCAGTTACAGGGACAGGGGTCTAATGGAGACCCAGTACTTC.

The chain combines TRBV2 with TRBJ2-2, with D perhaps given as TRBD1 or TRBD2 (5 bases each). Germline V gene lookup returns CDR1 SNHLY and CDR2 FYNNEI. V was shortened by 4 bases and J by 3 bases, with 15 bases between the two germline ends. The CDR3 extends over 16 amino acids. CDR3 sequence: CASSVRGRPHTGELFF. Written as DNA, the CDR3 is TGTGCCAGCAGTGTAAGGGGACGGCCCCACACCGGGGAGCTGTTTTTT.

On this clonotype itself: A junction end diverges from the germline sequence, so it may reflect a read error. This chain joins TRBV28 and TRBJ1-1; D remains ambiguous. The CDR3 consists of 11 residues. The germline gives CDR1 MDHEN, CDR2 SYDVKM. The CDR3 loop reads CASSLGTEAIF. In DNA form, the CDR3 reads TGTGCCAGCAGTTTAGGTACTGAAGCTATCTTT.

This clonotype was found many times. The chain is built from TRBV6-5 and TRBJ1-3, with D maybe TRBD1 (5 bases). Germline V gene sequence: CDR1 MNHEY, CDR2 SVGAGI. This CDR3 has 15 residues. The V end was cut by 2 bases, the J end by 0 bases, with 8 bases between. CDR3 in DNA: TGTGCCAGCAGTTACGAGGGGATCTCTGGAAACACCATATATTTT. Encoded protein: CASSYEGISGNTIYF.

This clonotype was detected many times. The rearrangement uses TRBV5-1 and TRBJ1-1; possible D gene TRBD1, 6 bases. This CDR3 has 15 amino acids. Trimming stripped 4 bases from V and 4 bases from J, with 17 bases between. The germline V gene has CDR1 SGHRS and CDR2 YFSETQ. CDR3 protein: CASSGERGQGTEAFF. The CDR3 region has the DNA TGCGCCAGCAGCGGGGAGCGGGGGCAAGGCACTGAAGCTTTCTTT.

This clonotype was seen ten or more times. The CDR3 DNA sequence: TGTGCCAGCAGCCCGCAATGGGGTATTGATCAGCCCCAGCATTTT. Translating gives CASSPQWGIDQPQHF. The chain recombines TRBV11-2 with TRBJ1-5; D not certain. The V gene lost 5 bases and the J gene lost 5 bases, with 16 bases spanning the gap. Germline assignment: CDR1 SGHAT and CDR2 FQNNGV. The CDR3 consists of 15 residues.

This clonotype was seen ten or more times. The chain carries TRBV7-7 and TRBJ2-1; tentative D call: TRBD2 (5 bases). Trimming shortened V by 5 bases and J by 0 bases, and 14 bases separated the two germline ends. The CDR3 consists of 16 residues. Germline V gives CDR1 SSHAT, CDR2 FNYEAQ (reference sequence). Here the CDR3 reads CASSPSGRSSYNEQFF. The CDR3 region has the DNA TGTGCCAGCAGCCCCTCGGGGAGAAGCTCCTACAATGAGCAGTTCTTC.

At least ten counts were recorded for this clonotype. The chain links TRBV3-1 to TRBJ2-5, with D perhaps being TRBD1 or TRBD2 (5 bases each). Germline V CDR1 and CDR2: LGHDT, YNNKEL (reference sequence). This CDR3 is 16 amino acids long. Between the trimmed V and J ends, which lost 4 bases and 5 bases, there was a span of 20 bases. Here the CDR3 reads CASSPPRNRGYETQYF. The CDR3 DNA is TGTGCCAGCAGCCCGCCCAGGAATCGGGGCTACGAGACCCAGTACTTC.